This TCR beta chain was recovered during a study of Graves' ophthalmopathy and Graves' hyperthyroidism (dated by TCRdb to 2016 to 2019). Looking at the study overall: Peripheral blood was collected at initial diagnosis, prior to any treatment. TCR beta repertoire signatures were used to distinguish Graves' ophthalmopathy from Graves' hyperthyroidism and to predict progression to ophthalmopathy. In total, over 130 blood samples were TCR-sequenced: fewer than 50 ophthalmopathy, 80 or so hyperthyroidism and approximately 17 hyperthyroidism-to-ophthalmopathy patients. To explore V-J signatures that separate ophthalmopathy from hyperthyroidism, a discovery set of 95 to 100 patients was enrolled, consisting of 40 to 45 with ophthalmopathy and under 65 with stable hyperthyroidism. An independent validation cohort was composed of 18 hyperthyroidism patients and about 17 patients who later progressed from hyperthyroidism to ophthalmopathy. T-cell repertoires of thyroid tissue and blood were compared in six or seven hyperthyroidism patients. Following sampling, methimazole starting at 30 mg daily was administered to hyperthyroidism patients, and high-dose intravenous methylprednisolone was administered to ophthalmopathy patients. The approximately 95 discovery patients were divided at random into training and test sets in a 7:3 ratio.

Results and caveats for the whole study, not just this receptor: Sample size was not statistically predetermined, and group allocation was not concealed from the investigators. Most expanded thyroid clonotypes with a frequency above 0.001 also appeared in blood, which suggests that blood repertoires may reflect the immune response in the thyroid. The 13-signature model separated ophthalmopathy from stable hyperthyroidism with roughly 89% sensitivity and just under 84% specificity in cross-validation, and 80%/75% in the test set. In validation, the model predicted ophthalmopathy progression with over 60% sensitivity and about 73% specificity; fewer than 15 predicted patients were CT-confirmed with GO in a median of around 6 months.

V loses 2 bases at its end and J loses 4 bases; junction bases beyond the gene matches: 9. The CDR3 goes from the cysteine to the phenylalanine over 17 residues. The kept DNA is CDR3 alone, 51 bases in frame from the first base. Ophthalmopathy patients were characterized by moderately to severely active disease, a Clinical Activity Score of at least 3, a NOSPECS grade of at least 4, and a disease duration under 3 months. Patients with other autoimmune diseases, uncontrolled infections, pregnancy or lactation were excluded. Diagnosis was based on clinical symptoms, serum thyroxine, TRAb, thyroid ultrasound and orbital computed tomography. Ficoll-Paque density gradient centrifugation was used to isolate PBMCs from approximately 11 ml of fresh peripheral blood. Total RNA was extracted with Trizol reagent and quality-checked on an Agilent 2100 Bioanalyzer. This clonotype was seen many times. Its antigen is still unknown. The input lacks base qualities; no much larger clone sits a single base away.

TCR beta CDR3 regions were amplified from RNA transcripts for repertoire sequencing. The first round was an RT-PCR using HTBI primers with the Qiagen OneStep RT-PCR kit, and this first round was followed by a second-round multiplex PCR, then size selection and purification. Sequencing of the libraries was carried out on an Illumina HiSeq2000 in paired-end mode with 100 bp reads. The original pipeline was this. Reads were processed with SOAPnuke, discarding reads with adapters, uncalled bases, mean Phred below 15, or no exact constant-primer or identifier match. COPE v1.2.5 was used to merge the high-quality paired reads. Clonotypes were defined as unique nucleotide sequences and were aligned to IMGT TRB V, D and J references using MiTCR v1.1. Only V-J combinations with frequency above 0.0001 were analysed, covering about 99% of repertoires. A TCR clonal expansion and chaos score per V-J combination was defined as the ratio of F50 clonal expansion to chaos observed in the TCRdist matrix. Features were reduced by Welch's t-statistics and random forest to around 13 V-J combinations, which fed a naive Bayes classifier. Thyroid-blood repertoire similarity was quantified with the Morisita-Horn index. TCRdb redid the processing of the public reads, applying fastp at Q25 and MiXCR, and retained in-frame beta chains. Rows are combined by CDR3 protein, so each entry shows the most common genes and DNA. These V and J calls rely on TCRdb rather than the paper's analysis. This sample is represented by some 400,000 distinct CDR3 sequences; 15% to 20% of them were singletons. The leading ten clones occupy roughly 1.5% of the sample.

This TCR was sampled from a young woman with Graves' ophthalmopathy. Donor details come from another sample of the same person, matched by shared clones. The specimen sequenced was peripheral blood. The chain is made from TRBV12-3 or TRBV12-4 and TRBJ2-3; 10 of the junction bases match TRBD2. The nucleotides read TGTGCCAGCAGTTTAATGTCGACTAGCGGGTTGTCAGATACGCAGTATTTT. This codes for CASSLMSTSGLSDTQYF.